The 19 T cell receptor beta chains below come from one sample, sequenced in a study of T cell repertoires in cytomegalovirus infection. TCRdb recomputed calls from the reads with MiXCR, one row per CDR3 protein. The sample records around 750,000 distinct CDR3 sequences, around a third being singletons. These receptors' antigens are unknown. The specimen was cultured CD8+ T cells from PBMCs, collected from culture after CMV antigen stimulation. All receptors come from a human donor in good health (CMV status not recorded). Some clones in this sample may be carry-over from other donors' samples.

The V call is TRBV10-3, the J call TRBJ2-2; a weak D match, TRBD1 (6 bases). The CDR3 consists of 14 residues. Looked up from germline, CDR1 is ENHRY and CDR2 is SYGVKD. With 10 bases removed from V and 6 bases from J, the gap between germline ends came to 18 bases. Here the CDR3 DNA reads TGTGCCAACTCCGGGACACAGGGAGCCGGGGAGCTGTTTTTT. This sequence encodes CANSGTQGAGELFF.

CDR3 loop: CASSPSGTGGYGYTF. For the CDR3, the DNA is TGTGCCAGCAGCCCCTCCGGGACAGGGGGTTATGGCTACACCTTC. The chain employs TRBV28 and TRBJ1-2, with TRBD1 matching over 11 bases. The V gene's germline CDR1 is MDHEN and CDR2 SYDVKM. The CDR3 is 15 amino acids. With 6 bases clipped from V and 5 bases from J, the junction kept 8 bases outside the gene matches.

This clonotype appeared many times. The CDR3 spells CASSKVEVAVTEAFF. The CDR3 nucleotides read TGTGCCAGCAGCAAAGTAGAGGTAGCGGTCACTGAAGCTTTCTTT. The gene calls are TRBV7-6 and TRBJ1-1, with D unclear. Per the germline V gene, CDR1 is SGHVS and CDR2 is FNYEAQ. The V end was cut by 5 bases, the J end by 4 bases, with 17 bases between. The CDR3 consists of 15 residues.

The rearrangement links TRBV6-6 to TRBJ2-3; weak D call: TRBD1 (6 bases). V was shortened by 5 bases and J by 2 bases, with 8 bases between the two germline ends. Looked up from germline, CDR1 is MNHNY and CDR2 is SVGAGI (reference sequence). This CDR3 has 13 amino acids. The CDR3 loop reads CASSRQVTDTQYF. CDR3 DNA: TGTGCCAGCAGTAGACAGGTCACAGATACGCAGTATTTT.

V is TRBV7-6 and J is TRBJ2-5, with 16 nucleotides matching TRBD2. V shed 3 bases and J 1 base; nucleotides not matched to a gene: 8. Germline CDR1 SGHVS, CDR2 FNYEAQ. The CDR3 is made up of 19 amino acids. CDR3 residues: CASSFWGLAGGPLQETQYF. The CDR3 coding sequence is TGTGCCAGCAGCTTCTGGGGACTAGCGGGGGGGCCCCTCCAAGAGACCCAGTACTTC.

This clonotype appeared a few times. The chain has TRBV12-5 and TRBJ1-5; perhaps TRBD1 as D (6 bases). The CDR3 sequence is 12 residues long. The germline V gene has CDR1 LGHNT and CDR2 FRNRAP. V gave up 9 bases and J gave up 4 bases, with 10 bases separating them. Here the CDR3 DNA reads TGTGCTAGCAAAGACAGGAATCAGCCCCAGCATTTT. It specifies CASKDRNQPQHF.

The chain joins TRBV9 to TRBJ1-1, with a weak D call TRBD1 (5 bases). Germline CDR1 SGDLS, CDR2 YYNGEE. The CDR3 runs to 15 residues. Trimming took 0 bases from V and 7 from J, leaving 16 bases between them. CDR3 nucleotides: TGTGCCAGCAGCGTAGTTCAGGGCCGGGGCGGTGAAGCTTTCTTT. This translates into CASSVVQGRGGEAFF.

Only a few counts were recorded for this clonotype. This rearrangement joins TRBV6-1 to TRBJ1-1; D is perhaps TRBD1 (6 bases). Trimming stripped 5 bases from V and 0 bases from J, with 13 bases between. From germline, CDR1 is MNHNS and CDR2 SASEGT. The CDR3 runs 15 residues. CDR3 residues: CASSPGGSLNTEAFF. As DNA, the CDR3 is TGTGCCAGCAGTCCCGGGGGCAGCCTGAACACTGAAGCTTTCTTT.

A note on this clonotype: Since a much larger clone is just one base distant, this may be a read error. No conserved phenylalanine or tryptophan ends this CDR3, so it is likely a read error. This sequence joins TRBV9 and TRBJ1-1; D unresolved. The germline V and J ends were trimmed by 0 bases and 6 bases, with 9 bases remaining between them. Germline V lookup: CDR1 SGDLS, CDR2 YYNGEE. The CDR3 has 13 residues. CDR3 in DNA: TGTGCCAGCAGCGTAGCGGGGAGCGCTGAAGCTTTCTCT. Its translation is CASSVAGSAEAFS.

This clonotype was observed a few times. This sequence joins TRBV6-2 or TRBV6-3 and TRBJ2-2; no firm D call. The CDR3 extends over 13 amino acids. CDR1 and CDR2 (germline): MNHEY, SVGEGT. Trimming took off 5 bases at V and 3 bases at J, with 7 bases between the two ends. The CDR3 bases are TGTGCCAGCAGTACCGAATACACCGGGGAGCTGTTTTTT. Protein product: CASSTEYTGELFF.

The chain employs TRBV7-4 and TRBJ2-5; 7 bases are a match to TRBD2. The V gene end was trimmed by 5 bases and the J gene end by 5 bases; junction bases not matched to a gene: 5. Germline V gives CDR1 SGHVT, CDR2 SQSDAQ. This CDR3 spans 13 amino acids. CDR3 residues: CASSPGLVETQYF. The CDR3, as DNA: TGTGCCAGCAGCCCTGGACTAGTGGAGACCCAGTACTTC.

Only a few counts were recorded for this clonotype. The genes are TRBV23-1 and TRBJ1-6; D not resolved. TRBV23-1 is identified as an open reading frame with a role that is uncertain. The CDR3 contains 18 residues. V was trimmed by 2 bases and J by 8 bases, leaving 22 bases between them. CDR3: CASSQPEKGNGHYSPLHF. The CDR3 DNA reads TGCGCCAGCAGTCAACCGGAGAAAGGGAACGGGCATTATTCACCCCTCCACTTT.

This chain uses TRBV6-6 with TRBJ1-2; D not resolved. Trimming removed 4 bases from V and 4 bases from J, with 19 bases in between. Per germline, CDR1 MNHNY and CDR2 SVGAGI (reference sequence). This CDR3 comprises 16 residues. CDR3 DNA: TGTGCCAGCAGTTCGGTAGGCACCTACACACGCTATGGCTACACCTTC. Its protein is CASSSVGTYTRYGYTF.

This chain joins TRBV7-9 and TRBJ2-1; D tentatively fits TRBD1 or TRBD2 (5 bases each). This CDR3 comprises 15 residues. The V end was cut by 4 bases, the J end by 9 bases, with 19 bases between. CDR1 SEHNR and CDR2 FQNEAQ come from the germline V gene (reference sequence). CDR3 bases: TGTGCCAGCAGCTCTCCCCCGGGACCCTTAGGTGAGCAGTTCTTC. Its protein product is CASSSPPGPLGEQFF. The variable domain in full, completed from reference TRBV7-9 and TRBJ2-1, reads DTGVSQNPRHKITKRGQNVTFRCDPISEHNRLYWYRQTLGQGPEFLTYFQNEAQLEKSRLLSDRFSAERPKGSFSTLEIQRTEQGDSAMYLCASSSPPGPLGEQFFGPGTRLTVL.

The chain links TRBV7-9 to TRBJ2-2; the D is unclear. CDR3 length equals 15 residues. Germline V gene data show CDR1 as SEHNR and CDR2 as FQNEAQ (reference sequence). Trimming pared 1 base from V and 1 base from J, leaving 7 bases between. CDR3 nucleotides: TGTGCCAGCAGCTTAGTGACACAGAACACCGGGGAGCTGTTTTTT. Translating gives CASSLVTQNTGELFF.

The J gene is TRBJ1-2, the V gene TRBV7-9; D is unclear. Trimming left V 7 bases short and J 2 bases short, with 20 bases between. Germline assignment: CDR1 SEHNR and CDR2 FQNEAQ (reference sequence). This CDR3 comprises 16 residues. CDR3 loop: CASTQWSRQLNYGYTF. The CDR3 DNA follows: TGTGCCAGCACCCAGTGGAGCCGACAACTGAACTATGGCTACACCTTC. Combining the CDR3 with reference TRBV7-9 and TRBJ1-2 gives the whole variable domain DTGVSQNPRHKITKRGQNVTFRCDPISEHNRLYWYRQTLGQGPEFLTYFQNEAQLEKSRLLSDRFSAERPKGSFSTLEIQRTEQGDSAMYLCASTQWSRQLNYGYTFGSGTRLTVV.

Concerning this clonotype itself: In this CDR3 the conserved last residue, phenylalanine or tryptophan, is missing, so a read error is likely. The V gene is TRBV7-9, the J gene TRBJ1-1, with D tentatively TRBD1 (5 bases). The CDR3 spans 13 residues. Germline values: CDR1 SEHNR, CDR2 FQNEAQ (reference sequence). Trimming pared 4 bases from V and 5 bases from J, leaving 11 bases between. As DNA, the CDR3 is TGTGCCAGCAGCTCACCGGACAAGACTGAAGCTTTCTTG. This translates into CASSSPDKTEAFL.

This clonotype occurred a few times. This chain uses TRBV29-1 with TRBJ2-7, with TRBD1 matching 9 bases. After removal of 0 bases from V and 3 bases from J, the junction contained 3 bases not matched to a gene. The CDR3 is 14 residues long. The V gene's germline CDR1 is SQVTM and CDR2 ANQGSEA. This chain's CDR3 is CSVEEGTGFYEQYF. In nucleotides, the CDR3 is TGCAGCGTTGAAGAGGGGACAGGGTTCTACGAGCAGTACTTC.

This clonotype came up a few times. V gene TRBV4-3 combines with J gene TRBJ2-1, with 10 bases matching TRBD2. This CDR3 contains 18 residues. Germline-derived CDR1 and CDR2 are LGHNA and YSLEER. V shed 0 bases and J 4 bases; nucleotides not matched to a gene: 9. The CDR3 reads CASSQEGVPSGSYNEQFF. CDR3 DNA sequence: TGCGCCAGCAGCCAAGAAGGGGTGCCTAGCGGGAGTTACAATGAGCAGTTCTTC.